This T cell receptor beta chain was obtained from a study of somatic mutations in cytotoxic T cells in rheumatoid arthritis. Clones were read by immunoSEQ multiplex PCR, and TCRdb kept only the in-frame ones, dropping some. This sample has under 20,000 clones, with around 63% found just once. CDR3 length equals 14 residues. Trimming shortened V by 0 bases and J by 6 bases, and 11 bases separated the two germline ends. Germline values: CDR1 SEHNR, CDR2 FQNEAQ (reference sequence). The TCR was taken from an adult with rheumatoid arthritis. The specimen sequenced was CD8+ T cells sorted from blood. The chain uses TRBV7-9 and TRBJ1-2; D uncertain. The CDR3 nucleotides read TGTGCCAGCAGCTTAGCCGAGAGGGTTGATGGCTACACCTTC. This encodes CASSLAERVDGYTF.